Listed below are T cell receptor beta chains from one sample, sequenced in a study of STAT3 mutations in large granular lymphocyte leukemia. This table comes from immunoSEQ multiplex PCR, and its TCRdb copy is limited to in-frame clones, with some not included. The table records roughly 4,400 clones, about half of them present only once. Sequenced: peripheral blood mononuclear cells. The receptors derive from a man between 60 and 75 years old with T-cell large granular lymphocyte leukemia. Some clones in this sample may be carry-over from other donors' samples. CDR3s include the opening cysteine and the closing phenylalanine or tryptophan. D genes are given only for firm matches. Size is omitted from some rows. Given values are once, few, many or a class for expanded clones.

v_call	d_call	clone_size	j_call	cdr3_aa	cdr3_nt
TRBV11-3	TRBD1	few	TRBJ1-1	CASSVGQGQAFF	TGTGCCAGCAGCGTAGGACAGGGACAAGCTTTCTTT
TRBV15	-	medium-sized	TRBJ2-2	CATSRGGNGELFF	TGTGCCACCAGCAGAGGAGGGAATGGGGAGCTGTTTTTT
TRBV7-9	-	medium-sized	TRBJ2-7	CASSGGSTYEQYF	TGTGCCAGCTCTGGGGGCAGTACCTACGAGCAGTACTTC
TRBV11-2	TRBD1	few	TRBJ1-6	CASSFQQGNSPLHF	TGTGCCAGCAGCTTCCAACAGGGGAATTCACCCCTCCACTTT
TRBV5-1	-	-	TRBJ2-1	CASSLADRGNEQFF	TGCGCCAGCAGCTTAGCGGACCGGGGCAATGAGCAGTTCTTC
TRBV6-6	TRBD1	once	TRBJ2-5	CASTQGSETQYF	TGTGCCAGCACACAGGGGAGCGAGACCCAGTACTTC
TRBV5-6	-	-	TRBJ2-7	CASLGRTHGYEQYF	TGTGCCAGCTTAGGACGCACCCACGGCTACGAGCAGTACTTC
TRBV7-9	-	-	TRBJ2-3	CASSITRGRTDTQYF	TGTGCCAGCAGCATAACTAGGGGGAGAACAGATACGCAGTATTTT
TRBV5-1	-	few	TRBJ2-5	CASSWGMGERETQYF	TGCGCCAGCAGCTGGGGTATGGGGGAGAGGGAGACCCAGTACTTC
TRBV5-4	TRBD1	-	TRBJ1-2	CASRGGTDLGYTF	TGTGCCAGCAGGGGGGGGACAGACCTAGGCTACACCTTC
TRBV18	-	-	TRBJ2-6	CASSRLGPHSSGANVLTF	TGTGCCAGCTCCCGCCTCGGACCCCATTCCTCTGGGGCCAACGTCCTGACTTTC
TRBV27	-	-	TRBJ1-1	CASSHGENTEAFF	TGTGCCAGCAGTCACGGGGAGAACACTGAAGCTTTCTTT
TRBV5-1	-	-	TRBJ1-6	CASSLNGVGPLHF	TGCGCCAGCAGCTTGAACGGGGTAGGTCCCCTCCACTTT
TRBV5-5	-	-	TRBJ1-2	CASSAGLSQGYTF	TGTGCCAGCAGCGCCGGCCTCTCCCAGGGCTACACCTTC
TRBV7-9	TRBD1	-	TRBJ2-7	CASSDTGGSIYEQYF	TGTGCCAGCAGCGACACAGGGGGGTCCATCTACGAGCAGTACTTC
TRBV7-9	-	-	TRBJ1-1	CASSFPPGGGAFF	TGTGCCAGCAGCTTTCCCCCCGGAGGGGGAGCTTTCTTT
TRBV7-9	-	medium-sized	TRBJ2-7	CASSLGQNEQYF	TGTGCCAGCAGCTTAGGTCAGAACGAGCAGTACTTC
TRBV5-1	-	-	TRBJ2-7	CASSLGVTSSYEQYF	TGCGCCAGCAGCTTGGGGGTTACCAGCTCCTACGAGCAGTACTTC
TRBV27	TRBD1	-	TRBJ1-6	CASSLDRGYSPLHF	TGTGCCAGCAGTTTAGACAGGGGATATTCACCCCTCCACTTT
TRBV7-9	-	-	TRBJ2-5	CASSPGQETQYF	TGTGCCAGCAGCCCCGGGCAAGAGACCCAGTACTTC
TRBV15	-	few	TRBJ1-5	CATSREYGESQPQHF	TGTGCCACCAGCAGAGAATATGGGGAAAGTCAGCCCCAGCATTTT
TRBV5-1	-	few	TRBJ2-7	CASSFNRDVDEQYF	TGCGCCAGCAGCTTTAACAGGGATGTGGACGAGCAGTACTTC
TRBV7-6	TRBD2	-	TRBJ2-3	CASSRATSGIPDTQYF	TGTGCCAGCAGTAGAGCCACTAGCGGGATCCCAGATACGCAGTATTTT
TRBV29-1	-	few	TRBJ2-1	CSVPGPLIGEQFF	TGCAGCGTTCCGGGCCCTCTGATAGGTGAGCAGTTCTTC